This T cell receptor (beta chain) was sequenced in a study of T-cell reconstitution after alpha-beta-depleted transplantation in children. Study-level points and caveats: About two months after transplant, alpha-beta T cells reportedly came from several hundred expanded graft clones.

Molecular barcoding with unique molecular identifiers was used for the TCRbeta library. TCRdb reprocessed the PCR reads via MiXCR and lists one record per CDR3 protein. The data hold 90,000 to 100,000 distinct CDR3 sequences, with roughly a quarter observed a single time. This clonotype was detected a few times. The antigen is undetermined. Trimming removed 2 bases from V and 7 bases from J; junction bases left unmatched: 10. Per germline, CDR1 SGHTA and CDR2 FQGNSA. The CDR3 contains 16 residues. The starting material was PBMCs, obtained before TCRalphabeta/CD19-depleted stem cell transplant. The rearrangement links TRBV7-2 to TRBJ2-2, with 7 bases matching TRBD2. The receptor was isolated from a boy between 2 and 15 years old with acute lymphoblastic leukemia, due to receive a stem cell transplant. Here the CDR3 DNA reads TGTGCCAGCAGCTTAATACGACTAGCCCCAGGCGGGGAGCTGTTTTTT. Translated, it gives CASSLIRLAPGGELFF.